These 22 T cell receptor beta chains came from one sample sequenced in a study of OX40 agonist ivuxolimab in advanced cancers. Library preparation employed the immunoSEQ multiplex PCR assay. Here the immuneACCESS table is served through TCRdb, limited to in-frame sequences with V and J called. Missing clones are a known gap in these copies; in checked studies unresolved V genes cover under half, and the rest lacks a known reason. The sample yields about 24,000 clones; about four fifths were counted once. Of the sample, 15% to 20% is held by the ten largest clones. The sample in question was CD4+ or CD8+ T cells sorted from blood, obtained in a trial of the OX40 agonist ivuxolimab. The receptors shown here come from an adult with an advanced solid tumor such as melanoma, head and neck, liver or kidney cancer.

The DNA for the CDR3 is TGTGCCAGCAGCGTAGGTGGGGGGCCCCCCTACGAGCAGTACTTC. Protein product: CASSVGGGPPYEQYF. The chain recombines TRBV9 with TRBJ2-7, with D tentatively TRBD1 or TRBD2 (6 bases each). Trimming took 0 bases from V and 2 from J, leaving 12 bases between them. CDR3 length: 15 residues. Germline-derived CDR1 and CDR2 are SGDLS and YYNGEE.

The rearrangement uses TRBV25-1 and TRBJ2-2, with 8 bases lining up with TRBD2. CDR1 is MGHDK, CDR2 SYGVNS, per germline. The CDR3 contains 16 residues. J gave up 4 bases and V 4 bases, and 8 bases lay outside the gene matches. CDR3 sequence: CASSAVAGGLTGELFF. DNA of the CDR3: TGTGCCAGCAGTGCCGTGGCGGGAGGCCTCACCGGGGAGCTGTTTTTT.

The rearrangement uses TRBV19 and TRBJ2-4; D unresolved. The ends were cut back, 7 bases at V and 8 bases at J, with 12 bases in the middle. CDR3 size: 12 residues. Per germline, CDR1 LNHDA and CDR2 SQIVND (reference sequence). The CDR3 reads CASTPGMDIQYF. The CDR3 coding sequence is TGTGCCAGTACCCCGGGTATGGACATTCAGTACTTC.

This clone was seen just once. This chain joins TRBV5-4 and TRBJ2-1; a weak D match, TRBD2 (7 bases). This CDR3 contains 13 residues. V shed 9 bases and J shed 4 bases, with 14 bases lying between them. Germline-derived CDR1 and CDR2 are SGHNT and YYREEE (reference sequence). The CDR3 nucleotides are TGTGCCACCCTAGGGGGGGGATACAATGAGCAGTTCTTC. This gives the protein CATLGGGYNEQFF. Supplemented by reference TRBV5-4 and TRBJ2-1, the full variable domain reads ETGVTQSPTHLIKTRGQQVTLRCSSQSGHNTVSWYQQALGQGPQFIFQYYREEENGRGNFPPRFSGLQFPNYSSELNVNALELDDSALYLCATLGGGYNEQFFGPGTRLTVL.

This sequence joins TRBV19 and TRBJ2-1; the D is unclear. Trimming cost V 1 base and J 5 bases, with 6 bases left between them. The CDR3 contains 13 residues. Germline V lookup: CDR1 LNHDA, CDR2 SQIVND (reference sequence). The DNA for the CDR3 is TGTGCCAGTAGTATAGGTACTAACAATGAGCAGTTCTTC. Its translation is CASSIGTNNEQFF.

The J gene is TRBJ2-1, the V gene TRBV7-9, with TRBD2 matching over 7 bases. J was trimmed by 3 bases and V by 5 bases; bases with no gene match: 7. The CDR3 spans 15 residues. Germline V CDR1 and CDR2: SEHNR, FQNEAQ (reference sequence). CDR3 protein: CASSASGSVYNEQFF. The CDR3 DNA reads as TGTGCCAGCAGCGCTAGCGGTAGCGTCTACAATGAGCAGTTCTTC.

This sequence joins TRBV6-5 and TRBJ2-4; tentative D call: TRBD1 (6 bases). CDR1 is MNHEY and CDR2 is SVGAGI in the germline V gene. V lost 6 bases to trimming and J lost 2 bases, with 11 bases between them. This CDR3 comprises 14 residues. The CDR3, as DNA: TGTGCCAGCAGACGGGACATAACCAAAAACATTCAGTACTTC. This gives the protein CASRRDITKNIQYF.

The chain's CDR3 is CASSPIAGRETQYF. CDR3 DNA: TGTGCCAGCAGCCCTATAGCGGGAAGGGAGACCCAGTACTTC. The chain is built from TRBV9 and TRBJ2-5; 8 nucleotides match TRBD2. Germline V gene sequence: CDR1 SGDLS, CDR2 YYNGEE. The CDR3 totals 14 residues. Unmatched junction bases numbered 7, after V lost 4 bases and J lost 5 bases. Full variable domain (remainder filled in from reference TRBV9 and TRBJ2-5): DSGVTQTPKHLITATGQRVTLRCSPRSGDLSVYWYQQSLDQGLQFLIQYYNGEERAKGNILERFSAQQFPDLHSELNLSSLELGDSALYFCASSPIAGRETQYFGPGTRLLVL.

The chain recombines TRBV29-1 with TRBJ2-1; D is possibly TRBD2 (6 bases). V lost 6 bases and J 0 bases, leaving 15 bases between the germline ends. In germline, CDR1 is SQVTM, CDR2 ANQGSEA. This CDR3 comprises 15 residues. CDR3 in DNA: TGCAGCGTCCGGGAAGCGGGCCTCTCCTACAATGAGCAGTTCTTC. Translation gives CSVREAGLSYNEQFF.

The chain carries TRBV5-1 and TRBJ2-4; 14 bases line up with TRBD2. The CDR3 runs 18 residues. Germline V gene data show CDR1 as SGHRS and CDR2 as YFSETQ. V dropped 5 bases and J dropped 6; count of bases not matched to a gene: 13. CDR3 bases: TGCGCCAGCAGGGGACTAGCGGGAGTTGTGACGGGCGCAAACATTCAGTACTTC. Its protein is CASRGLAGVVTGANIQYF.

The gene calls are TRBV7-2 and TRBJ1-2, with D perhaps TRBD1 (6 bases). V was pared by 2 bases and J by 3 bases, with 7 bases between. CDR1 and CDR2 (germline): SGHTA, FQGNSA. The CDR3 loop spans 13 amino acids. CDR3 in DNA: TGTGCCAGCAGCTTACGGGGGCACTATGGCTACACCTTC. Translating it yields CASSLRGHYGYTF.

The genes are TRBV2 and TRBJ2-1; D gene uncertain. The CDR3 has 14 residues. Germline values: CDR1 SNHLY, CDR2 FYNNEI. The V gene lost 7 bases and the J gene lost 6 bases, with 16 bases spanning the gap. CDR3 amino acids: CASKEVAGVNEQFF. The CDR3 DNA reads as TGTGCCAGCAAAGAAGTAGCCGGAGTCAATGAGCAGTTCTTC.

The chain links TRBV5-8 to TRBJ1-2, with 7 bases fitting TRBD1. V dropped 0 bases and J dropped 7; count of bases not matched to a gene: 6. The germline V gene has CDR1 SGHTS and CDR2 YDEGEE. This CDR3 contains 14 residues. This CDR3 reads CASSLGQGVGGYTF. Here the CDR3 DNA reads TGTGCCAGCAGCTTGGGACAGGGTGTAGGTGGCTACACCTTC.

This chain joins TRBV27 and TRBJ2-7, with D possibly being TRBD2 (6 bases). Trimming left V 3 bases short and J 2 bases short, with 11 bases between. The CDR3 is 14 residues long. Germline values: CDR1 MNHEY, CDR2 SMNVEV (reference sequence). DNA for the CDR3: TGTGCCAGCAGTTTGCCCGGGAGACCCTACGAGCAGTACTTC. It codes for CASSLPGRPYEQYF.

The chain recombines TRBV5-4 with TRBJ2-7; D is uncertain. CDR1 and CDR2 (germline): SGHNT, YYREEE (reference sequence). The CDR3 spans 15 residues. Trimming removed 2 bases at V and 0 bases at J, with 12 bases between. CDR3 loop: CASSFAAVSSYEQYF. CDR3 sequence (DNA): TGTGCCAGCAGCTTTGCGGCCGTATCCTCCTACGAGCAGTACTTC. The full variable domain, in which reference TRBV5-4 and TRBJ2-7 provide the parts outside the CDR3, is ETGVTQSPTHLIKTRGQQVTLRCSSQSGHNTVSWYQQALGQGPQFIFQYYREEENGRGNFPPRFSGLQFPNYSSELNVNALELDDSALYLCASSFAAVSSYEQYFGPGTRLTVT.

The chain uses TRBV4-3 and TRBJ2-7; 8 positions match TRBD2. This CDR3 has 16 amino acids. Trimming removed 2 bases from V and 2 bases from J; junction bases left unmatched: 8. CDR1 is LGHNA, CDR2 YSLEER, per germline. Here the CDR3 DNA reads TGCGCCAGCAGCCAATTTAGCGGGGTGGGCCCCTACGAGCAGTACTTC. Encoded protein: CASSQFSGVGPYEQYF.

CDR3 region: CASSLLQTQETQYF. The CDR3 bases are TGTGCCAGCAGCTTATTACAGACCCAAGAGACCCAGTACTTC. The J gene is TRBJ2-5, the V gene TRBV11-2; D uncertain. The CDR3 is made up of 14 amino acids. Germline V gives CDR1 SGHAT, CDR2 FQNNGV. The ends were cut back, 2 bases at V and 1 base at J, with 8 bases in the middle.

J is TRBJ2-1 and V is TRBV19; perhaps D is TRBD1 or TRBD2 (6 bases each). The CDR3 extends over 14 amino acids. With 5 bases removed from V and 3 bases from J, the gap between germline ends came to 11 bases. The V gene's germline CDR1 is LNHDA and CDR2 SQIVND (reference sequence). CDR3 nucleotide sequence: TGTGCCAGTAGTGTCAGGGGAGGCTACAATGAGCAGTTCTTC. Protein sequence: CASSVRGGYNEQFF.

The chain has TRBV2 and TRBJ2-1; 10 bases align to TRBD2. Germline trimming cut 6 bases from V and 0 bases from J; bases unmatched to any gene: 2. The germline gives CDR1 SNHLY, CDR2 FYNNEI. The CDR3 loop spans 15 amino acids. The DNA for the CDR3 is TGTGCCAGCAGGGTAGCGGGGGGCTCCTACAATGAGCAGTTCTTC. As protein: CASRVAGGSYNEQFF.

The chain couples TRBV2 to TRBJ1-4; possibly TRBD1 for D (6 bases). Deletions cut 6 bases from V and 3 bases from J, with 14 bases between. From germline, CDR1 is SNHLY and CDR2 FYNNEI. This CDR3 has 15 residues. The CDR3 region is CASRVRDIPNEKLFF. The CDR3 DNA sequence: TGTGCCAGCAGAGTAAGGGACATCCCTAATGAAAAACTGTTTTTT.

The rearrangement uses TRBV5-4 and TRBJ2-1; 12 nucleotides agree with TRBD2. The trim removed 2 bases at V and 8 bases at J, leaving 5 bases unmatched. The V gene's germline CDR1 is SGHNT and CDR2 YYREEE (reference sequence). This CDR3 is built from 15 residues. CDR3 residues: CASSFRLAGEYEQFF. The CDR3, as DNA: TGTGCCAGCAGCTTTCGACTAGCGGGGGAATATGAGCAGTTCTTC.

The gene calls are TRBV25-1 and TRBJ2-1; 10 bases are a match to TRBD2. Looked up from germline, CDR1 is MGHDK and CDR2 is SYGVNS. V gave up 3 bases and J gave up 9 bases; unmatched junction bases: 14. The CDR3 extends over 17 amino acids. The CDR3 DNA sequence: TGTGCCAGCAGTGATTCTTCCAGCGGGAGGGCCCTCGGTGAGCAGTTCTTC. Residues: CASSDSSSGRALGEQFF.